One sample yielded the 27 T cell receptor beta chains listed below, sequenced in a study of cytomegalovirus exposure and HLA in healthy donors. The PCR used 60 Vbeta and 13 Jbeta primers. Measured with immunoSEQ multiplex PCR; TCRdb has only the in-frame clones, and not every one. The sample contains 130,000 to 150,000 clones, roughly 80% of which appear only once. Sequencing was carried out using PBMCs. These receptors came from a man aged 35 to 55 in good health and CMV-seropositive.

The J gene is TRBJ2-7, the V gene TRBV6-1; 11 nucleotides match TRBD1. The CDR3 is 15 residues long. V gave up 7 bases and J gave up 5 bases; unmatched junction bases: 10. Germline V gene data show CDR1 as MNHNS and CDR2 as SASEGT. CDR3 residues: CASTAPGQGDNEQYF. CDR3 nucleotides: TGTGCCAGCACCGCTCCGGGACAGGGGGATAACGAGCAGTACTTC.

The chain has TRBV5-1 and TRBJ2-5, with D maybe TRBD1 (5 bases). With the DNA end fitting TRBJ2-7 better, the J assignment may be wrong. The germline CDR1 and CDR2 sequences are SGHRS and YFSETQ. The CDR3 covers 15 residues. The CDR3 loop is CASSLVSGKAYEQYF. CDR3 DNA: TGCGCCAGCAGCTTGGTTTCAGGGAAAGCCTACGAGCAGTACTTC.

This chain links TRBV7-9 with TRBJ1-2; 8 nucleotides line up with TRBD1. The CDR3 extends over 16 amino acids. Germline CDR1 is SEHNR and CDR2 is FQNEAQ (reference sequence). V trimming: 4 bases; J trimming: 8 bases; junction bases outside the gene matches: 15. In DNA form, the CDR3 reads TGTGCCAGCAGCTCAGGACCTCGGCAGGGGGCTAACGGCTACACCTTC. Translation gives CASSSGPRQGANGYTF.

The chain recombines TRBV19 with TRBJ2-2; 7 bases fit TRBD1. V lost 3 bases to trimming and J lost 6 bases; unmatched junction nucleotides: 7. The CDR3 extends over 15 amino acids. The germline CDR1 and CDR2 sequences are LNHDA and SQIVND (reference sequence). CDR3 in DNA: TGTGCCAGTAGTATCAGGCAGGGGGATGCCGGGGAGCTGTTTTTT. Translating gives CASSIRQGDAGELFF.

The table lists this clone with a few counts. J is TRBJ1-1 and V is TRBV19, with 8 nucleotides matching TRBD1. This CDR3 spans 13 amino acids. Germline V lookup: CDR1 LNHDA, CDR2 SQIVND (reference sequence). V was clipped by 5 bases and J by 4 bases; unmatched bases: 3. The CDR3 loop is CASSRQGSTEAFF. The CDR3 nucleotides are TGTGCCAGTAGTCGACAGGGGAGCACTGAAGCTTTCTTT.

The chain couples TRBV19 to TRBJ2-7; 9 bases align to TRBD1. Germline assignment: CDR1 LNHDA and CDR2 SQIVND (reference sequence). This CDR3 is built from 14 residues. The ends lost 7 bases at V and 5 bases at J; junction bases unmatched: 9. The CDR3 here is CASNHRGRSDEQYF. The CDR3 DNA sequence: TGTGCCAGTAATCACAGGGGGCGCTCAGACGAGCAGTACTTC. Using reference TRBV19 and TRBJ2-7 for the parts outside the CDR3, the full variable domain is DGGITQSPKYLFRKEGQNVTLSCEQNLNHDAMYWYRQDPGQGLRLIYYSQIVNDFQKGDIAEGYSVSREKKESFPLTVTSAQKNPTAFYLCASNHRGRSDEQYFGPGTRLTVT.

The chain is built from TRBV6-6 and TRBJ1-5; 9 nucleotides match TRBD1. Trimming cost V 6 bases and J 5 bases; bases outside gene matches: 8. Germline V gene lookup returns CDR1 MNHNY and CDR2 SVGAGI (reference sequence). This CDR3 is 15 amino acids long. CDR3 sequence reads: CASRGQGDYDQPQHF. Here the CDR3 DNA reads TGTGCCAGCAGGGGACAGGGAGATTATGATCAGCCCCAGCATTTT.

The J gene is TRBJ1-1, the V gene TRBV27, with D unclear. V was cut by 4 bases and J by 0 bases, with 9 bases left in between. The CDR3 totals 14 residues. Germline V CDR1 and CDR2: MNHEY, SMNVEV (reference sequence). The CDR3: CASSSPLLNTEAFF. DNA for the CDR3: TGTGCCAGCAGTTCCCCCCTCTTGAACACTGAAGCTTTCTTT.

This clone has more than one count but fewer than ten. J is TRBJ2-5 and V is TRBV5-1, with TRBD2 matching 13 bases. Per the germline V gene, CDR1 is SGHRS and CDR2 is YFSETQ. Trimming removed 4 bases from V and 5 bases from J; junction bases left unmatched: 11. The CDR3 length is 17 residues. CDR3 coding DNA: TGCGCCAGCAGCCTCCTACTAGCGGGAGGGAGGGAGGAGACCCAGTACTTC. Translated, it gives CASSLLLAGGREETQYF.

In regard to this clone: A read error may produce the germline difference seen at one junction end. The chain links TRBV7-9 to TRBJ2-2; possible D gene TRBD2, 6 bases. This CDR3 has 16 residues. Germline assignment: CDR1 SEHNR and CDR2 FQNEAQ (reference sequence). CDR3 bases: TGTTCCAGCAGCTTAACCCCAGGGAGGAGCACCGGGGAGCTGTTTTTT. Amino acid sequence: CSSSLTPGRSTGELFF.

The rearrangement uses TRBV30 and TRBJ1-5; D gene unclear. CDR1 and CDR2 (germline): GTSNPN, SVGIG (reference sequence). This CDR3 is built from 11 residues. Trimming took off 0 bases at V and 7 bases at J, with 4 bases between the two ends. Here the CDR3 DNA reads TGTGCCTGGAGTGTAATACAGCCCCAGCATTTT. The encoded protein is CAWSVIQPQHF.

The chain joins TRBV6-6 to TRBJ1-6; D might be TRBD1 (5 bases). CDR3 length: 15 residues. Germline V gives CDR1 MNHNY, CDR2 SVGAGI (reference sequence). Trimming left V 4 bases short and J 5 bases short, with 12 bases between. The CDR3 protein is CASSLRGGNNSPLHF. CDR3 nucleotide sequence: TGTGCCAGCAGTTTAAGGGGCGGAAATAATTCACCCCTCCACTTT.

The CDR3 coding sequence is TGTGCCAGCAGCGTCCCGGGACTAGCGGGAGGGGTAACAGATACGCAGTATTTT. Its protein is CASSVPGLAGGVTDTQYF. The chain recombines TRBV9 with TRBJ2-3, with 16 bases that match TRBD2. The CDR3 has 18 residues. The junction had 6 bases not matched to a gene; V was cut back by 2 bases and J by 3 bases. Germline CDR1 is SGDLS and CDR2 is YYNGEE.

V usage is TRBV29-1 and J usage is TRBJ1-3, with D uncertain. The CDR3 extends over 13 amino acids. Trimming removed 7 bases at V and 4 bases at J, with 14 bases between. The germline V gene encodes CDR1 SQVTM and CDR2 ANQGSEA. CDR3 DNA sequence: TGCAGCGCCTCGGAGCTTACCGGAAACACCATATATTTT. Residues: CSASELTGNTIYF.

V gene TRBV7-2 combines with J gene TRBJ2-5; 15 bases are shared with TRBD2. Germline trimming cut 3 bases from V and 5 bases from J; bases unmatched to any gene: 4. Germline V CDR1 and CDR2: SGHTA, FQGNSA. This CDR3 has 16 residues. CDR3 sequence reads: CASSFQGLAGGETQYF. For the CDR3, the DNA is TGTGCCAGCAGCTTTCAGGGACTAGCGGGAGGTGAGACCCAGTACTTC.

The rearrangement uses TRBV5-1 and TRBJ1-1; 9 bases line up with TRBD1. The CDR3 length is 15 residues. After removal of 0 bases from V and 7 bases from J, the junction contained 7 bases not matched to a gene. Germline CDR1 reads SGHRS; CDR2 reads YFSETQ. CDR3 protein: CASSLAGDRASEAFF. CDR3 bases: TGCGCCAGCAGCTTGGCCGGGGACAGGGCGAGTGAAGCTTTCTTT.

The chain carries TRBV11-2 and TRBJ2-1, with D tentatively TRBD1 (5 bases). Germline CDR1 reads SGHAT; CDR2 reads FQNNGV. V lost 1 base, J lost 2 bases, and 6 bases lay in between. This CDR3 is 14 amino acids long. The CDR3 coding sequence is TGTGCCAGCAGCTTAGTGGACACCTACAATGAGCAGTTCTTC. It translates to CASSLVDTYNEQFF.

The genes are TRBV2 and TRBJ1-4; 7 nucleotides align to TRBD1. The CDR3 is made up of 14 amino acids. CDR1 and CDR2 (germline): SNHLY, FYNNEI. The ends lost 6 bases at V and 4 bases at J; junction bases unmatched: 5. The CDR3 DNA sequence: TGTGCCAGCAGAAACAGGGGAAGTAATGAAAAACTGTTTTTT. Protein sequence: CASRNRGSNEKLFF.

The chain links TRBV5-1 to TRBJ2-3; 12 positions match TRBD2. The ends lost 2 bases at V and 0 bases at J; junction bases unmatched: 1. The CDR3 is made up of 16 amino acids. The germline V gene encodes CDR1 SGHRS and CDR2 YFSETQ. The CDR3 DNA sequence: TGCGCCAGCAGCTTCCTAGCGGGAGGGAGCACAGATACGCAGTATTTT. Translating it yields CASSFLAGGSTDTQYF.

The chain recombines TRBV7-6 with TRBJ2-3; 11 nucleotides agree with TRBD2. This CDR3 has 17 amino acids. Trimming removed 1 base from V and 2 bases from J; junction bases left unmatched: 5. CDR1 is SGHVS, CDR2 FNYEAQ, per germline. CDR3 sequence (DNA): TGTGCCAGCAGCTTAGACGGGGGACTAGCGGCCACAGATACGCAGTATTTT. Translation gives CASSLDGGLAATDTQYF.

The chain recombines TRBV5-1 with TRBJ1-1; tentative D call: TRBD1 (6 bases). The CDR3 is 13 amino acids. The germline V gene encodes CDR1 SGHRS and CDR2 YFSETQ. Trimming removed 5 bases from V and 4 bases from J, with 12 bases in between. The chain's CDR3 is CASRQGLSTEAFF. Written as DNA, the CDR3 is TGCGCCAGCAGACAGGGTCTGAGCACTGAAGCTTTCTTT.

The gene calls are TRBV27 and TRBJ2-7; 9 bases are a match to TRBD1. The V gene's germline CDR1 is MNHEY and CDR2 SMNVEV (reference sequence). The CDR3 contains 16 residues. After removal of 5 bases from V and 2 bases from J, the junction contained 10 bases not matched to a gene. CDR3 DNA sequence: TGTGCCAGCAGTCAGGAGGGACAGGGTTTTACCTACGAGCAGTACTTC. Protein: CASSQEGQGFTYEQYF.

The CDR3 region has the DNA TGTGCCACCAGCACTCGGGGCGGGACCTATGGCTACACCTTC. Encoded protein: CATSTRGGTYGYTF. The V and J genes are TRBV15 and TRBJ1-2; possibly TRBD1 for D (5 bases). CDR3 length: 14 amino acids. V was trimmed by 4 bases and J by 4 bases, leaving 13 bases between them. The germline gives CDR1 LNHNV, CDR2 YYDKDF (reference sequence).

This chain joins TRBV19 and TRBJ2-1, with D possibly TRBD2 on 6 matching bases. CDR1 LNHDA and CDR2 SQIVND come from the germline V gene (reference sequence). The CDR3 extends over 15 amino acids. V lost 0 bases and J lost 0, with 6 bases in between. Here the CDR3 reads CASSIDSGSYNEQFF. The CDR3 DNA reads TGTGCCAGTAGTATAGATAGCGGCTCCTACAATGAGCAGTTCTTC.

The V call is TRBV2, the J call TRBJ2-7; 7 nucleotides align to TRBD1. Trimming at V came to 7 bases and at J to 3 bases, leaving 9 bases not matched to a gene. The CDR3 totals 14 residues. Germline V lookup: CDR1 SNHLY, CDR2 FYNNEI. The CDR3 reads CASNLQGPGYEQYF. CDR3 nucleotides: TGTGCCAGCAACCTACAGGGGCCAGGCTACGAGCAGTACTTC.

V usage is TRBV4-1 and J usage is TRBJ2-5; the match to TRBD1 covers 7 bases. J gave up 0 bases and V 2 bases, and 15 bases lay outside the gene matches. Germline CDR1 reads MGHRA; CDR2 reads YSYEKL. CDR3 length: 19 residues. The CDR3 here is CASSQQGAHRGGYQETQYF. For the CDR3, the DNA is TGCGCCAGCAGCCAACAAGGGGCGCACAGGGGCGGATACCAAGAGACCCAGTACTTC.

The gene calls are TRBV7-7 and TRBJ2-5, with 10 positions matching TRBD2. Germline V gene sequence: CDR1 SSHAT, CDR2 FNYEAQ (reference sequence). CDR3 size: 16 residues. V dropped 6 bases and J dropped 5; count of bases not matched to a gene: 12. This CDR3 is CASRRASGSPRETQYF. The CDR3 coding sequence is TGTGCCAGCAGGAGGGCTAGCGGGAGTCCGCGGGAGACCCAGTACTTC. Complete variable domain (other parts from reference TRBV7-7 and TRBJ2-5): GAGVSQSPRYKVTKRGQDVTLRCDPISSHATLYWYQQALGQGPEFLTYFNYEAQPDKSGLPSDRFSAERPEGSISTLTIQRTEQRDSAMYRCASRRASGSPRETQYFGPGTRLLVL.